The rows below give T cell receptor beta chains drawn from one sample of a study of CD8 T cells in ankylosing spondylitis. A single record per CDR3 protein comes from TCRdb applying MiXCR to the 5' RACE reads. Among 250,000 or so distinct CDR3 sequences listed, more than 20% were seen once. The sample taken for sequencing was blood, either unsorted or a sorted T cell fraction (not recorded which). These receptors originate from a male donor with ankylosing spondylitis or in good health (not recorded which). The CDR3 runs from the conserved cysteine through the conserved F or W. Each record gives: D gene, clone size, V gene, J gene, CDR3 protein, CDR3 DNA. D genes are given only for firm matches. Size is stated for part of the rows, as once, few or many counts, or as a class when the clone is expanded.

D gene: TRBD2; clone size: .; V gene: TRBV20-1; J gene: TRBJ2-1; CDR3 protein: CSARVSGGSLLGYEQFF; CDR3 DNA: TGCAGTGCTAGAGTTAGCGGGGGGTCGCTGCTGGGGTATGAGCAGTTCTTC
D gene: TRBD1; clone size: few; V gene: TRBV20-1; J gene: TRBJ2-7; CDR3 protein: CSASSRQGGHYEQYF; CDR3 DNA: TGCAGTGCTAGTTCCCGACAGGGGGGGCACTACGAGCAGTACTTC
D gene: .; clone size: many; V gene: TRBV3-1; J gene: TRBJ2-2; CDR3 protein: CASSQDTATGELFF; CDR3 DNA: TGTGCCAGCAGCCAAGACACGGCCACCGGGGAGCTGTTTTTT
D gene: TRBD1; clone size: .; V gene: TRBV2; J gene: TRBJ2-1; CDR3 protein: CASNIPGQFSYNEQFF; CDR3 DNA: TGTGCCAGCAATATACCGGGACAGTTCTCCTACAATGAGCAGTTCTTC
D gene: TRBD1; clone size: many; V gene: TRBV5-6; J gene: TRBJ2-1; CDR3 protein: CASSVGTANEQFF; CDR3 DNA: TGTGCCAGCAGCGTAGGGACAGCGAATGAGCAGTTCTTC
D gene: .; clone size: .; V gene: TRBV10-3; J gene: TRBJ2-1; CDR3 protein: CAIRRTADNEQFF; CDR3 DNA: TGTGCCATCAGAAGGACTGCCGACAATGAGCAGTTCTTC
D gene: .; clone size: .; V gene: TRBV10-3; J gene: TRBJ2-3; CDR3 protein: CAAKSGTDTDTQYF; CDR3 DNA: TGTGCCGCAAAATCCGGGACTGACACAGATACGCAGTATTTT
D gene: .; clone size: many; V gene: TRBV20-1; J gene: TRBJ1-5; CDR3 protein: CSGSMSNQPQHF; CDR3 DNA: TGCAGTGGCAGTATGAGCAATCAGCCCCAGCATTTT
D gene: TRBD2; clone size: .; V gene: TRBV7-2; J gene: TRBJ2-1; CDR3 protein: CASSLVASGAYNEQFF; CDR3 DNA: TGTGCCAGCAGCTTAGTGGCTAGCGGCGCTTACAATGAGCAGTTCTTC
D gene: TRBD1; clone size: many; V gene: TRBV7-2; J gene: TRBJ2-4; CDR3 protein: CASSQDRRGNIQYF; CDR3 DNA: TGTGCCAGCAGCCAGGACAGGCGAGGGAACATTCAGTACTTC
D gene: TRBD2; clone size: few; V gene: TRBV10-3; J gene: TRBJ2-5; CDR3 protein: CAISGGTSGGETRYF; CDR3 DNA: TGTGCCATCAGTGGCGGGACTAGCGGGGGAGAGACCCGGTACTTC
D gene: .; clone size: .; V gene: TRBV10-1; J gene: TRBJ2-7; CDR3 protein: CASSDQGRDEQYF; CDR3 DNA: TGCGCCAGCAGTGACCAGGGTCGCGACGAGCAGTACTTC
D gene: TRBD1; clone size: .; V gene: TRBV20-1; J gene: TRBJ2-2; CDR3 protein: CSARNSQGAGELFF; CDR3 DNA: TGCAGTGCTAGGAACAGCCAGGGGGCCGGGGAGCTGTTTTTT
D gene: .; clone size: many; V gene: TRBV18; J gene: TRBJ1-1; CDR3 protein: CASSPSGAEYTEAFF; CDR3 DNA: TGTGCCAGCTCACCATCAGGGGCGGAGTACACTGAAGCTTTCTTT
D gene: TRBD1; clone size: many; V gene: TRBV10-3; J gene: TRBJ2-7; CDR3 protein: CAISDPGTGASYEQYF; CDR3 DNA: TGTGCCATCAGTGACCCCGGGACAGGGGCTTCCTACGAGCAGTACTTC
D gene: TRBD1; clone size: .; V gene: TRBV20-1; J gene: TRBJ1-6; CDR3 protein: CSANRGQLNSPLHF; CDR3 DNA: TGCAGTGCTAACCGGGGACAGTTAAATTCACCCCTCCACTTT
D gene: TRBD2; clone size: few; V gene: TRBV20-1; J gene: TRBJ2-1; CDR3 protein: CSPPGTSGGLDYNEQFF; CDR3 DNA: TGCAGCCCACCTGGGACTAGCGGGGGCCTCGACTACAATGAGCAGTTCTTC
D gene: .; clone size: .; V gene: TRBV4-1; J gene: TRBJ2-5; CDR3 protein: CASSQEGAGKTQYF; CDR3 DNA: TGCGCCAGCAGCCAAGAGGGGGCGGGGAAGACCCAGTACTTC
D gene: .; clone size: .; V gene: TRBV7-2; J gene: TRBJ2-5; CDR3 protein: CASSLDVVGAQYF; CDR3 DNA: TGTGCCAGCAGCTTAGACGTGGTCGGGGCCCAGTACTTC
D gene: .; clone size: once; V gene: TRBV13; J gene: TRBJ2-3; CDR3 protein: CASSNRPRGTQYF; CDR3 DNA: TGTGCCAGCAGCAACAGGCCCCGGGGTACGCAGTATTTT
D gene: .; clone size: few; V gene: TRBV7-6; J gene: TRBJ2-1; CDR3 protein: CASSLEQGGVLEQFF; CDR3 DNA: TGTGCCAGCAGCTTGGAACAGGGTGGGGTTCTTGAGCAGTTCTTC
D gene: .; clone size: .; V gene: TRBV29-1; J gene: TRBJ1-2; CDR3 protein: CSVEMGAGYGYTF; CDR3 DNA: TGCAGCGTTGAAATGGGGGCAGGGTATGGCTACACCTTC
D gene: .; clone size: many; V gene: TRBV20-1; J gene: TRBJ2-7; CDR3 protein: CSAESGTASEQYF; CDR3 DNA: TGCAGTGCAGAGTCCGGGACTGCAAGCGAGCAGTACTTC
D gene: .; clone size: few; V gene: TRBV7-7; J gene: TRBJ1-3; CDR3 protein: CASSAGTTGNTIYF; CDR3 DNA: TGTGCCAGCAGCGCAGGGACAACTGGAAACACCATATATTTT
D gene: TRBD2; clone size: .; V gene: TRBV20-1; J gene: TRBJ2-7; CDR3 protein: CSANGGGVYEQYF; CDR3 DNA: TGCAGTGCGAACGGGGGGGGGGTTTACGAGCAGTACTTC
D gene: TRBD2; clone size: many; V gene: TRBV4-1; J gene: TRBJ2-5; CDR3 protein: CASSLTLAGEETQYF; CDR3 DNA: TGCGCCAGCAGCCTTACCCTAGCGGGGGAAGAGACCCAGTACTTC
D gene: .; clone size: few; V gene: TRBV2; J gene: TRBJ2-5; CDR3 protein: CASSEPVRQETQYF; CDR3 DNA: TGTGCCAGCAGTGAACCGGTCAGGCAAGAGACCCAGTACTTC
D gene: .; clone size: .; V gene: TRBV28; J gene: TRBJ2-5; CDR3 protein: CASSSSKRPSEAQYF; CDR3 DNA: TGTGCCAGCAGTTCCTCAAAGCGGCCTTCGGAGGCCCAGTACTTC
D gene: TRBD1; clone size: many; V gene: TRBV20-1; J gene: TRBJ2-5; CDR3 protein: CSARDPRTGGQETQYF; CDR3 DNA: TGCAGTGCTAGAGATCCCCGGACAGGGGGCCAAGAGACCCAGTACTTC
D gene: .; clone size: many; V gene: TRBV3-1; J gene: TRBJ2-3; CDR3 protein: CASSQLVSDTQYF; CDR3 DNA: TGTGCCAGCAGCCAACTCGTGTCAGATACGCAGTATTTT
D gene: TRBD1; clone size: .; V gene: TRBV12-3/TRBV12-4; J gene: TRBJ1-6; CDR3 protein: CASSASRQGASLHF; CDR3 DNA: TGTGCCAGCAGCGCCTCAAGACAGGGGGCGTCCCTCCACTTT
D gene: .; clone size: few; V gene: TRBV20-1; J gene: TRBJ2-3; CDR3 protein: CSATSLADTQYF; CDR3 DNA: TGCAGTGCTACGTCTCTCGCAGATACGCAGTATTTT
D gene: .; clone size: many; V gene: TRBV20-1; J gene: TRBJ1-1; CDR3 protein: CSAPVSPHEAFF; CDR3 DNA: TGCAGTGCTCCGGTTAGCCCCCATGAAGCTTTCTTT
D gene: .; clone size: few; V gene: TRBV20-1; J gene: TRBJ2-5; CDR3 protein: CSARRGSFQETQYF; CDR3 DNA: TGCAGTGCTAGACGGGGGAGTTTTCAAGAGACCCAGTACTTC
D gene: TRBD1; clone size: many; V gene: TRBV7-8; J gene: TRBJ1-4; CDR3 protein: CASRPGGRNEKLFF; CDR3 DNA: TGTGCCAGCAGACCAGGGGGAAGGAATGAAAAACTGTTTTTT
D gene: TRBD2; clone size: many; V gene: TRBV20-1; J gene: TRBJ2-1; CDR3 protein: CSARDRGGGDNEQFF; CDR3 DNA: TGCAGTGCTAGAGATCGTGGGGGGGGGGACAATGAGCAGTTCTTC
D gene: .; clone size: .; V gene: TRBV6-1; J gene: TRBJ1-1; CDR3 protein: CASSVKRRSGPSMNTEAFF; CDR3 DNA: TGTGCCAGCAGCGTAAAGAGGCGGTCAGGCCCTTCCATGAACACTGAAGCTTTCTTT
D gene: .; clone size: few; V gene: TRBV7-2; J gene: TRBJ1-1; CDR3 protein: CASSLGPPNGEAFF; CDR3 DNA: TGTGCCAGCAGCTTGGGCCCCCCCAACGGTGAAGCTTTCTTT
D gene: .; clone size: once; V gene: TRBV12-3/TRBV12-4; J gene: TRBJ2-3; CDR3 protein: CASSRGGVSADTQYF; CDR3 DNA: TGTGCCAGCAGCAGGGGCGGTGTCTCTGCAGATACGCAGTATTTT
D gene: TRBD2; clone size: .; V gene: TRBV20-1; J gene: TRBJ2-5; CDR3 protein: CSARTPAGGEETQYF; CDR3 DNA: TGCAGTGCTAGAACCCCAGCGGGGGGCGAAGAGACCCAGTACTTC
D gene: .; clone size: .; V gene: TRBV4-1; J gene: TRBJ2-1; CDR3 protein: CASSQDWGQNNEQFF; CDR3 DNA: TGCGCCAGCAGCCAAGATTGGGGGCAGAACAATGAGCAGTTCTTC
D gene: .; clone size: many; V gene: TRBV3-1; J gene: TRBJ1-5; CDR3 protein: CASSQDDRSNQPQHF; CDR3 DNA: TGTGCCAGCAGCCAAGACGACAGGAGCAATCAGCCCCAGCATTTT